This T cell receptor beta chain was observed in a study of patients and donors after allogeneic stem cell transplantation. This clonotype was counted ten times or more. Each CDR3 protein gets one entry after TCRdb re-called the RT-PCR reads with MiXCR. This table has approximately 88,000 distinct CDR3 sequences, just under 5% appearing once. This clonotype was sampled from a human donor who was either an allogeneic HSCT recipient or a stem cell or donor lymphocyte infusion donor (not recorded which). It is not recorded whose cells these are; they may come from a transplant donor. The sample taken for sequencing was blood, either unsorted or a sorted T cell fraction (not recorded which).

The DNA for the CDR3 is TGTGCCAGCGAGGGGGCAAAGCACACTGAAGCTTTCTTT. It encodes CASEGAKHTEAFF. The V gene is TRBV2, the J gene TRBJ1-1; 7 nucleotides line up with TRBD1. The CDR3 loop spans 13 amino acids. Germline CDR1 SNHLY, CDR2 FYNNEI. The V gene end was trimmed by 8 bases and the J gene end by 3 bases; junction bases not matched to a gene: 6. Full variable domain (outside the CDR3, taken from reference TRBV2 and TRBJ1-1): EPEVTQTPSHQVTQMGQEVILRCVPISNHLYFYWYRQILGQKVEFLVSFYNNEISEKSEIFDDQFSVERPDGSNFTLKIRSTKLEDSAMYFCASEGAKHTEAFFGQGTRLTVV.